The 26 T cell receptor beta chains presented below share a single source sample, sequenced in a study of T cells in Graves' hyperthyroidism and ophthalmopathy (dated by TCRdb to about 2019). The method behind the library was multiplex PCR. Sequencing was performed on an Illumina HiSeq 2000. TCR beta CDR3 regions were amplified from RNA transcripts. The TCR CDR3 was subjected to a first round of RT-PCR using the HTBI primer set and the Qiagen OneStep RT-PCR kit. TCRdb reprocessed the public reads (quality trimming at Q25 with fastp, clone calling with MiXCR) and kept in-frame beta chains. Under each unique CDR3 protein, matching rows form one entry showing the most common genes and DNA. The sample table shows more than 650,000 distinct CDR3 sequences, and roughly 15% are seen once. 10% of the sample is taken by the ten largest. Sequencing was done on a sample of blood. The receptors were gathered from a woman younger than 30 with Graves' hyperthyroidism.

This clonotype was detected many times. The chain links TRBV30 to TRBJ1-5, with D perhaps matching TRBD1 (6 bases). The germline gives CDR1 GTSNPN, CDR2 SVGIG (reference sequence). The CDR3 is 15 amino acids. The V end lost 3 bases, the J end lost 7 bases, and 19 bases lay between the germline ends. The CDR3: CAWSYPSTGGQPQHF. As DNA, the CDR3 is TGTGCCTGGAGCTATCCATCGACAGGAGGCCAGCCCCAGCATTTT.

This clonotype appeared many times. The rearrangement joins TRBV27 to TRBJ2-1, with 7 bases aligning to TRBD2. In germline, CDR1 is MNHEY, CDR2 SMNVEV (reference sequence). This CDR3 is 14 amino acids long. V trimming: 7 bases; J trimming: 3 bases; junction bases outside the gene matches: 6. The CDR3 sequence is CASTGRGYYNEQFF. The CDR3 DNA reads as TGTGCCAGCACAGGGAGGGGCTACTACAATGAGCAGTTCTTC.

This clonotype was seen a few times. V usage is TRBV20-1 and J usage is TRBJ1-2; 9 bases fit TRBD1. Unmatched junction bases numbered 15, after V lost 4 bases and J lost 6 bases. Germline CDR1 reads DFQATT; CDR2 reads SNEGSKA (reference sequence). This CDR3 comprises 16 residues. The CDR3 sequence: CSAKGDRVVVGDGYTF. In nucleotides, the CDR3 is TGCAGTGCTAAAGGGGACAGGGTGGTCGTTGGGGATGGCTACACCTTC.

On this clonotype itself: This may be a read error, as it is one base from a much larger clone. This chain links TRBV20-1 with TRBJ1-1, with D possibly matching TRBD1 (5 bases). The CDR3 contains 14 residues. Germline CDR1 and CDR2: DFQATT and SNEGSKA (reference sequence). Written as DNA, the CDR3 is TGCGGTGCCGACCAAGACAGCATGAACACTGAAGCTTTCTTT. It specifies CGADQDSMNTEAFF.

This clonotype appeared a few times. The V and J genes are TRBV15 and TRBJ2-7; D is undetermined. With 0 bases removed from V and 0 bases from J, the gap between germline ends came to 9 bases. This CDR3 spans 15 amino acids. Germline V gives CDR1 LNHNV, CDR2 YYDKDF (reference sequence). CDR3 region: CATSRERSVSYEQYF. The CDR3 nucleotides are TGTGCCACCAGCAGAGAACGTTCTGTCTCCTACGAGCAGTACTTC.

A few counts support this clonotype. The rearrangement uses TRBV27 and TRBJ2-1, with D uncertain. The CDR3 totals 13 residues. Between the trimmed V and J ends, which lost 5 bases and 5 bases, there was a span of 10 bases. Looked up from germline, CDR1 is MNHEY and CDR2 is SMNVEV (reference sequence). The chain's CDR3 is CASSPVVDNEQFF. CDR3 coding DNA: TGTGCCAGCAGTCCCGTGGTGGACAATGAGCAGTTCTTC.

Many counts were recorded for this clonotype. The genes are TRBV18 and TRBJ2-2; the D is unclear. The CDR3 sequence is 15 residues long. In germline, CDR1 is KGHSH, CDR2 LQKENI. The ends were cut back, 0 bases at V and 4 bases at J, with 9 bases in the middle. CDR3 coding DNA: TGTGCCAGCTCACCACCTAATCTACTCACCGGGGAGCTGTTTTTT. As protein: CASSPPNLLTGELFF.

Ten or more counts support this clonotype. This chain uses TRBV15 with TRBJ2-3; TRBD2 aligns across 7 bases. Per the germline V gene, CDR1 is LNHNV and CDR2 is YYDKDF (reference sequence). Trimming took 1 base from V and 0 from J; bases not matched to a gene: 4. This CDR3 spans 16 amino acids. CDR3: CATSRATSWSTDTQYF. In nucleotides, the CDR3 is TGTGCCACCAGCAGAGCGACTAGCTGGAGCACAGATACGCAGTATTTT.

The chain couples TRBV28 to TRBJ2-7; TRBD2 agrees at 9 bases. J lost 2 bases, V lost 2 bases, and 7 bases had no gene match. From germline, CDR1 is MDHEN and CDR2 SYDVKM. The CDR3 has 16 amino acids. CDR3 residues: CASSLGGGGTPYEQYF. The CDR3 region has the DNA TGTGCCAGCAGTTTAGGCGGGGGGGGGACCCCCTACGAGCAGTACTTC.

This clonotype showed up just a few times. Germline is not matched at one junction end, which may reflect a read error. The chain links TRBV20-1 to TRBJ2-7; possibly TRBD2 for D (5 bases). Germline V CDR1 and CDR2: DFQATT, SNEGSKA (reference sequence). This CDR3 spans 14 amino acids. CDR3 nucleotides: TGCAGTGCTAGAGACCTAGAGCGGTCCTACGGGCAGTACTTC. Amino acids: CSARDLERSYGQYF.

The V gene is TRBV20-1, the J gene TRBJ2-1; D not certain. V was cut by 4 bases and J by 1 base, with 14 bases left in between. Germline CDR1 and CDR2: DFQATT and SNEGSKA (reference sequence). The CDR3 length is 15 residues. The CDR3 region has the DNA TGCAGTGCTACCTACGGGCAACCATCCTACAATGAGCAGTTCTTC. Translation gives CSATYGQPSYNEQFF.

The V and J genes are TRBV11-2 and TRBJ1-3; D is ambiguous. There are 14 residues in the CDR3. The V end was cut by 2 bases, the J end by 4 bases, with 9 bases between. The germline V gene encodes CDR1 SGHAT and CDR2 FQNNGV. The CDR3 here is CASSLQAAGNTIYF. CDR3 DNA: TGTGCCAGCAGCTTACAGGCCGCGGGAAACACCATATATTTT.

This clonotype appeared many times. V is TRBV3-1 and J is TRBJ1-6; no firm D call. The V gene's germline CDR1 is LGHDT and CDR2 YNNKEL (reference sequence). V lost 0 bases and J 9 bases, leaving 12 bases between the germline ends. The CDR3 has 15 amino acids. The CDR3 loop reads CASSQEGSLSSPLHF. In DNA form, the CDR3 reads TGTGCCAGCAGCCAAGAGGGAAGTCTCAGTTCACCCCTCCACTTT.

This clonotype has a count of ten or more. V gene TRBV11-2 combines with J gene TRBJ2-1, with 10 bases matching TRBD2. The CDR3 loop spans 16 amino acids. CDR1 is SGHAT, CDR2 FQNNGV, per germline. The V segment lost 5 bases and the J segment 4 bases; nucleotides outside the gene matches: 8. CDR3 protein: CASSLAGVRRYNEQFF. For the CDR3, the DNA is TGTGCCAGCAGCCTAGCGGGAGTGCGGCGGTACAATGAGCAGTTCTTC.

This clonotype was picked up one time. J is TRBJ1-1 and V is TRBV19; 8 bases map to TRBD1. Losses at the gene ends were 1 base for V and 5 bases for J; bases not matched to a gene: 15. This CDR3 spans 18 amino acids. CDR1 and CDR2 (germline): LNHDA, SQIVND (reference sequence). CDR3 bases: TGTGCCAGTAGTATAGCTGACAGGGGAATCAGTTATGGGACTGAAGCTTTCTTT. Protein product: CASSIADRGISYGTEAFF.

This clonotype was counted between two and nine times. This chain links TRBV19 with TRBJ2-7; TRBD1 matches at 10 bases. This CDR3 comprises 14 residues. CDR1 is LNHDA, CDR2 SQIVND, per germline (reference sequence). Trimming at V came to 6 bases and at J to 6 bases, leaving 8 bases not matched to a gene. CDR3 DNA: TGTGCCAGTAGCTCCGGGACAGGGGAGACCGAGCAGTACTTC. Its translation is CASSSGTGETEQYF.

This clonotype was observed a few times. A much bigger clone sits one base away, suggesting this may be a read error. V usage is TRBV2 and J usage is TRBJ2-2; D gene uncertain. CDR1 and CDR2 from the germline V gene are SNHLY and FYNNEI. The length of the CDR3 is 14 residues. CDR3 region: CARSESTATGELFF. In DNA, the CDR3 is TGTGCCCGCAGTGAATCAACAGCTACCGGGGAGCTGTTTTTT.

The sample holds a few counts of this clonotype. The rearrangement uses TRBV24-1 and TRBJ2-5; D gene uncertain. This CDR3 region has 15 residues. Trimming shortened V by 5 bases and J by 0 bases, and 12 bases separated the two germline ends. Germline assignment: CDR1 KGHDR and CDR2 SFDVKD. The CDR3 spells CATSALSADQETQYF. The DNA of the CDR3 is TGTGCCACCAGTGCCCTCAGCGCGGACCAAGAGACCCAGTACTTC.

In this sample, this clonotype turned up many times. The CDR3 nucleotides read TGTGCCAGCAGCGGAACGACAGGGGCCCCCCAGCCCCAGCATTTT. It translates to CASSGTTGAPQPQHF. The chain has TRBV3-1 and TRBJ1-5; 8 nucleotides match TRBD1. Germline CDR1 and CDR2: LGHDT and YNNKEL (reference sequence). The CDR3 runs to 15 residues. V shed 5 bases, J shed 7 bases, and the junction held 10 bases outside the gene matches.

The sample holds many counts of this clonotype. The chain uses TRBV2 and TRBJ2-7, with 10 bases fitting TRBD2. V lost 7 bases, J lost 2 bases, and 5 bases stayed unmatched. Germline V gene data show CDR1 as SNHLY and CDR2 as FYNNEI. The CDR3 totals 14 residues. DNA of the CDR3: TGTGCCAGCAAGATAGCGGGAGGCGCCTACGAGCAGTACTTC. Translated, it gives CASKIAGGAYEQYF.

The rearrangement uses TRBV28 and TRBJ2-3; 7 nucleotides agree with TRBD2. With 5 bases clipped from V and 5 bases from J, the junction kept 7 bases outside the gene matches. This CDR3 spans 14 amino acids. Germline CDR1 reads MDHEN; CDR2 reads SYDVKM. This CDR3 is CASSTSGNGDTQYF. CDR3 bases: TGTGCCAGCAGTACCAGCGGGAATGGAGATACGCAGTATTTT.

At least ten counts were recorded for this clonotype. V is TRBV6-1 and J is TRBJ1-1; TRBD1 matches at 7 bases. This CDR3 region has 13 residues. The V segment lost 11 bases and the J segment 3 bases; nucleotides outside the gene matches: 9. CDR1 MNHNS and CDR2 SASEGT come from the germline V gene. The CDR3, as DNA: TGTGCCGTCAACAGGGGAGCGGACACTGAAGCTTTCTTT. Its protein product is CAVNRGADTEAFF.

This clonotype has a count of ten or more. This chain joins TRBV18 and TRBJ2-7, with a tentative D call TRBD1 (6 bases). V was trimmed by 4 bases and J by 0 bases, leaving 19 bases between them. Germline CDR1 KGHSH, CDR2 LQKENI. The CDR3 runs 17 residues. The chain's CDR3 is CASSRSTLDRTSYEQYF. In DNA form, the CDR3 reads TGTGCCAGCTCACGCTCGACCCTCGACAGGACCTCCTACGAGCAGTACTTC.

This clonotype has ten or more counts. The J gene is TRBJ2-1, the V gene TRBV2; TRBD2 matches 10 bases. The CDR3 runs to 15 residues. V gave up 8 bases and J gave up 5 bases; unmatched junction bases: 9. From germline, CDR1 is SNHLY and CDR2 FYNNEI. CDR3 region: CASSLSGRTNNEQFF. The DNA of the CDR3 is TGTGCCAGCTCCCTTAGCGGGAGGACGAACAATGAGCAGTTCTTC.

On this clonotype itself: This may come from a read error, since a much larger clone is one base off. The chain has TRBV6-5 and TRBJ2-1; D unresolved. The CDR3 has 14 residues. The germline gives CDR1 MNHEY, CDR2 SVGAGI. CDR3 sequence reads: CASSYSDPRNERFF. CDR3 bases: TGTGCCAGCAGTTACTCCGACCCGCGGAATGAGCGGTTCTTC.

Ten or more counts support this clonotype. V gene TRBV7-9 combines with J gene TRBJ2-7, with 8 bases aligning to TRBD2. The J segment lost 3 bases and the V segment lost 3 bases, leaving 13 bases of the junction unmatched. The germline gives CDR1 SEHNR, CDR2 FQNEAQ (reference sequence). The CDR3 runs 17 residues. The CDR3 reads CASSFGGGGGRHYEQYF. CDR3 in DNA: TGTGCCAGCAGCTTTGGGGGTGGTGGCGGGAGGCACTACGAGCAGTACTTC.